The rows below give T cell receptor beta chains drawn from one sample of a study of control samples from healthy donors and cancer patients. Repertoires were generated with immunoSEQ multiplex PCR, while TCRdb's copy carries only in-frame clones and drops some. The data hold approximately 100,000 clones, with 85% to 90% observed a single time. Source material: blood. Receptors were obtained from a woman between 50 and 59 years old in good health. Both conserved end residues are part of each CDR3. Fields, in order: J gene, clone size, V gene, D gene, CDR3 protein, CDR3 DNA. A D gene is named only where the DNA matches it firmly. Size values are once, few and many counts, or a class for expanded clones, and some rows have none.

>TRBJ1-1|NA|TRBV18|TRBD1
CASSRPGQGNTEAFF
TGTGCCAGCTCGCGACCGGGACAGGGGAACACTGAAGCTTTCTTT
>TRBJ2-3|NA|TRBV10-3|TRBD1
CAISEETGGDTQYF
TGTGCCATCAGTGAAGAGACAGGGGGAGATACGCAGTATTTT
>TRBJ1-2|NA|TRBV3-1/TRBV3-2|NA
CASSLRGDGYGYTF
TGTGCCAGCAGCCTGCGAGGGGACGGCTATGGCTACACCTTC
>TRBJ1-1|NA|TRBV10-3|TRBD1
CATRDRATTEAFF
TGTGCCACCCGGGACAGGGCGACCACTGAAGCTTTCTTT
>TRBJ1-5|once|TRBV4-1|TRBD1
CASSQVNRGKDQPQHF
TGCGCCAGCAGCCAAGTTAACAGGGGTAAGGATCAGCCCCAGCATTTT
>TRBJ2-3|once|TRBV4-3|NA
CASSQDVGTEQYF
TGCGCCAGCAGCCAAGACGTCGGGACGGAGCAGTATTTT
>TRBJ2-7|few|TRBV29-1|TRBD1
CSVDTGTVYEQYF
TGCAGCGTTGACACCGGGACAGTCTACGAGCAGTACTTC
>TRBJ1-1|NA|TRBV28|NA
CASSFKGYTEAFF
TGTGCCAGCAGTTTTAAGGGGTACACTGAAGCTTTCTTT
>TRBJ2-3|once|TRBV7-8|NA
CASSPPGSPDTQYF
TGTGCCAGCAGCCCTCCTGGGAGTCCAGATACGCAGTATTTT
>TRBJ2-4|NA|TRBV7-9|NA
CASSWEGTLKNIQYF
TGTGCCAGCAGCTGGGAAGGGACCCTAAAAAACATTCAGTACTTC